What follows are 20 T cell receptor beta chains derived from one specimen sequenced in a study of yellow fever vaccine responses in identical twins. TCRdb processed the RT-PCR reads anew with MiXCR; each CDR3 protein has one entry. This sample carries under 1,500 distinct CDR3 sequences, roughly nine tenths of them seen once, and the ten largest clones take less than 5%. The source was T cells from blood (PBMCs), unsorted or a sorted subset (not recorded which), collected before or after yellow fever vaccination (not recorded which). These receptors all come from a young woman who received the yellow fever vaccine.

The J gene is TRBJ1-2, the V gene TRBV6-5; D unclear. Trimming removed 0 bases at V and 2 bases at J, with 10 bases between. The CDR3 is 15 amino acids. Germline V lookup: CDR1 MNHEY, CDR2 SVGAGI. The CDR3 DNA sequence: TGTGCCAGCAGTTACTCTCCACAGAAAAACTATGGCTACACCTTC. It translates to CASSYSPQKNYGYTF.

V is TRBV11-3 and J is TRBJ1-4, with D unclear. The CDR3 extends over 16 amino acids. Trimming shortened V by 5 bases and J by 3 bases, and 16 bases separated the two germline ends. Per the germline V gene, CDR1 is SGHNT and CDR2 is YENEEA. The CDR3 loop reads CASSASPRRSNEKLFF. The CDR3 DNA reads TGTGCCAGCAGCGCTAGCCCGCGGAGGTCTAATGAAAAACTGTTTTTT.

The CDR3: CASSRNEKLFF. CDR3 nucleotides: TGTGCCAGCAGTCGCAATGAAAAACTGTTTTTT. The chain is built from TRBV6-1 and TRBJ1-4; D remains ambiguous. Germline V gives CDR1 MNHNS, CDR2 SASEGT. Trimming left V 5 bases short and J 5 bases short, with 3 bases between. The CDR3 sequence is 11 residues long.

V is TRBV7-6 and J is TRBJ2-7; 9 positions match TRBD1. The CDR3 is 13 residues long. Germline CDR1 is SGHVS and CDR2 is FNYEAQ. Trimming took 4 bases from V and 5 from J; bases not matched to a gene: 3. The CDR3 loop is CASSSDRGDEQYF. CDR3 sequence (DNA): TGTGCCAGCAGCTCGGACAGGGGTGACGAGCAGTACTTC.

Notes on this clonotype: One end of the junction varies from germline; a read error may be responsible. The rearrangement uses TRBV7-7 and TRBJ2-7, with a possible D match to TRBD1 (5 bases). Looked up from germline, CDR1 is SSHAT and CDR2 is FNYEAQ (reference sequence). The CDR3 length is 13 residues. CDR3 protein: CASSLGELNEQYF. CDR3 nucleotides: TGTGCTAGCAGCTTAGGGGAACTGAACGAGCAGTACTTC.

The CDR3 coding sequence is TGTGCCAGCAGCTCGCTAGCGGGCATCCAAGAGACCCAGTACTTC. This encodes CASSSLAGIQETQYF. This rearrangement joins TRBV11-2 to TRBJ2-5, with 8 bases identical to TRBD2. Per germline, CDR1 SGHAT and CDR2 FQNNGV. After removal of 4 bases from V and 1 base from J, the junction contained 5 bases not matched to a gene. CDR3 length: 15 amino acids. The complete variable domain, with remaining parts taken from reference TRBV11-2 and TRBJ2-5, reads EAGVAQSPRYKIIEKRQSVAFWCNPISGHATLYWYQQILGQGPKLLIQFQNNGVVDDSQLPKDRFSAERLKGVDSTLKIQPAKLEDSAVYLCASSSLAGIQETQYFGPGTRLLVL.

The chain carries TRBV6-5 and TRBJ2-1; a possible D gene is TRBD1 (5 bases). This CDR3 is built from 13 residues. Germline loops: CDR1 MNHEY, CDR2 SVGAGI. The ends were cut back, 2 bases at V and 4 bases at J, with 6 bases in the middle. This chain's CDR3 is CASSYGAYNEQFF. CDR3 DNA: TGTGCCAGCAGTTACGGGGCGTACAATGAGCAGTTCTTC.

The V and J genes are TRBV5-4 and TRBJ2-3, with TRBD2 identical over 11 bases. There are 15 residues in the CDR3. Trimming cost V 3 bases and J 3 bases; bases outside gene matches: 3. Germline lookup yields CDR1 SGHNT and CDR2 YYREEE (reference sequence). CDR3 DNA: TGTGCCAGCAGCTACATAGCGGGAGGGACAGATACGCAGTATTTT. This encodes CASSYIAGGTDTQYF.

The chain recombines TRBV4-2 with TRBJ2-7; TRBD2 matches 9 bases. The CDR3 has 14 residues. Germline CDR1 and CDR2: LGHNA and YNFKEQ. With V trimmed by 1 base and J by 7 bases, 5 bases remained unmatched. CDR3 protein: CASSQVPSGVEQYF. The CDR3 DNA reads TGTGCCAGCAGCCAAGTCCCTAGCGGGGTGGAGCAGTACTTC.

The chain combines TRBV5-1 with TRBJ2-7; TRBD1 matches at 8 bases. The V segment lost 3 bases and the J segment 4 bases; nucleotides outside the gene matches: 0. Germline-derived CDR1 and CDR2 are SGHRS and YFSETQ. The CDR3 is 12 residues long. Here the CDR3 reads CASSWTGYEQYF. The CDR3 bases are TGCGCCAGCAGCTGGACAGGGTACGAGCAGTACTTC.

The genes are TRBV12-3 or TRBV12-4 and TRBJ1-2; D may be TRBD1 (6 bases). V lost 9 bases and J lost 7, with 18 bases in between. CDR3 length: 13 residues. The CDR3 protein is CASKGGSLGGYTF. The CDR3, as DNA: TGTGCCAGTAAGGGGGGCAGTCTCGGTGGCTACACCTTC.

The rearrangement links TRBV25-1 to TRBJ1-1; D is possibly TRBD1 (6 bases). V dropped 4 bases and J dropped 2 bases, with 14 bases sitting between them. The CDR3 sequence is 15 residues long. Per germline, CDR1 MGHDK and CDR2 SYGVNS. The CDR3 nucleotides read TGTGCCAGCAGTGGTTGGGACACTGGCAACACTGAAGCTTTCTTT. Residues: CASSGWDTGNTEAFF.

The chain is built from TRBV11-3 and TRBJ2-3; 7 nucleotides line up with TRBD2. V dropped 4 bases and J dropped 0; count of bases not matched to a gene: 7. Germline V gives CDR1 SGHNT, CDR2 YENEEA. This CDR3 contains 16 residues. The CDR3: CASSSRTSPSTDTQYF. DNA for the CDR3: TGTGCCAGCAGCTCCCGGACTAGTCCTAGCACAGATACGCAGTATTTT.

The genes are TRBV7-3 and TRBJ1-6; D gene ambiguous. Trimming left V 2 bases short and J 10 bases short, with 9 bases between. Germline CDR1 SGHTA, CDR2 FQGTGA. This CDR3 has 13 amino acids. The CDR3 reads CASSLLLGSPLHF. Here the CDR3 DNA reads TGTGCCAGCAGCTTACTCCTTGGATCACCCCTCCACTTT.

The V call is TRBV27, the J call TRBJ2-2; perhaps TRBD1 as D (5 bases). The CDR3 totals 15 residues. With 3 bases removed from V and 4 bases from J, the gap between germline ends came to 12 bases. Per the germline V gene, CDR1 is MNHEY and CDR2 is SMNVEV (reference sequence). CDR3 protein: CASSLFQGGTGELFF. CDR3 DNA: TGTGCCAGCAGTTTGTTCCAGGGCGGCACCGGGGAGCTGTTTTTT.

The V gene is TRBV10-3, the J gene TRBJ1-6, with TRBD1 as a possible D gene (5 bases). This CDR3 has 12 amino acids. The germline gives CDR1 ENHRY, CDR2 SYGVKD. V was shortened by 9 bases and J by 8 bases, with 11 bases between the two germline ends. The CDR3 loop is CAMTSGDSPLHF. Written as DNA, the CDR3 is TGTGCCATGACGTCGGGGGATTCACCCCTCCACTTT.

The chain joins TRBV11-2 to TRBJ2-7; D could derive from TRBD1 or TRBD2 (5 bases each). V lost 1 base, J lost 5 bases, and 15 bases lay in between. The CDR3 length is 15 residues. Germline values: CDR1 SGHAT, CDR2 FQNNGV. The CDR3 here is CASSLGGQGADEQYF. As DNA, the CDR3 is TGTGCCAGCAGCTTAGGCGGACAAGGAGCGGACGAGCAGTACTTC.

The chain links TRBV19 to TRBJ1-3, with unresolved D. V lost 3 bases, J lost 7 bases, and 19 bases lay in between. There are 16 residues in the CDR3. Germline-derived CDR1 and CDR2 are LNHDA and SQIVND (reference sequence). The chain's CDR3 is CASSMGAFSGINTIYF. Written as DNA, the CDR3 is TGTGCCAGTAGTATGGGCGCGTTCTCTGGAATTAACACCATATATTTT.

The rearrangement joins TRBV7-9 to TRBJ2-2; the D is unclear. The CDR3 covers 12 residues. CDR1 is SEHNR and CDR2 is FQNEAQ in the germline V gene (reference sequence). Trimming removed 4 bases at V and 7 bases at J, with 7 bases between. In DNA form, the CDR3 reads TGTGCCAGCAGCTCGAAGGGCGGGGAGCTGTTTTTT. Residues: CASSSKGGELFF.

This chain uses TRBV7-9 with TRBJ2-3; tentatively, D is TRBD1 (5 bases). The V end lost 5 bases, the J end lost 4 bases, and 13 bases lay between the germline ends. Looked up from germline, CDR1 is SEHNR and CDR2 is FQNEAQ (reference sequence). This CDR3 has 14 amino acids. The CDR3 sequence is CASSLDTNSDTQYF. In nucleotides, the CDR3 is TGTGCCAGCAGCCTGGACACCAACTCAGATACGCAGTATTTT.